The 6 T cell receptor beta chains below were found in one sample sequenced in a study of cytomegalovirus exposure and HLA in healthy donors (dated by TCRdb to the late 2010s). The protocol used for the library was the immunoSEQ multiplex PCR assay. The multiplex PCR relied on a mix of 60 forward primers for TCR Vbeta segments and 13 reverse primers for TCR Jbeta segments. This immuneACCESS table, as held by TCRdb, lists in-frame sequences with V and J called but not all clones. Of the missing ones, under half trace to an unresolved V gene in checked studies; the others have no known cause. Here the sample has 81,000 or so clones; under 80% occur a single time. Together, the top ten hold around 4.3% of the sample. The source material was PBMCs. These TCRs come from a man between 60 and 70 years old in good health and CMV-seronegative.

The chain couples TRBV5-1 to TRBJ2-3; D uncertain. CDR1 SGHRS and CDR2 YFSETQ come from the germline V gene. The germline V and J ends were trimmed by 2 bases and 0 bases, with 10 bases remaining between them. The CDR3 is 15 amino acids. As DNA, the CDR3 is TGCGCCAGCAGCTTTACCACCACTAGCACAGATACGCAGTATTTT. Protein product: CASSFTTTSTDTQYF.

V gene TRBV10-3 combines with J gene TRBJ2-5, with D possibly matching TRBD2 (5 bases). Near its end, the DNA agrees better with TRBJ2-7, so the J call may be wrong. CDR1 is ENHRY, CDR2 SYGVKD, per germline. The CDR3 is made up of 13 amino acids. The CDR3 DNA sequence: TGTGCCATCAGTGAGGTAGCGAGCTACGAGCAGTACTTC. Translating it yields CAISEVASYEQYF.

The chain joins TRBV5-1 to TRBJ2-7, with TRBD1 as a possible D gene (6 bases). Looked up from germline, CDR1 is SGHRS and CDR2 is YFSETQ. Deletions cut 3 bases from V and 0 bases from J, with 10 bases between. This CDR3 region has 14 residues. The CDR3 nucleotides read TGCGCCAGCAGCTCGTTGGACAGCTCCTACGAGCAGTACTTC. Its translation: CASSSLDSSYEQYF.

The V call is TRBV19, the J call TRBJ1-6, with 8 bases lining up with TRBD1. The ends lost 5 bases at V and 6 bases at J; junction bases unmatched: 6. Germline V lookup: CDR1 LNHDA, CDR2 SQIVND (reference sequence). This CDR3 is built from 15 residues. CDR3 DNA sequence: TGTGCCAGTAGTCCTCGGACAGGGCTTAATTCACCCCTCCACTTT. It specifies CASSPRTGLNSPLHF.

In this sample, this clone turned up once. This chain uses TRBV5-6 with TRBJ2-7; a possible D gene is TRBD1 (6 bases). The V end lost 4 bases, the J end lost 4 bases, and 15 bases lay between the germline ends. Looked up from germline, CDR1 is SGHDT and CDR2 is YYEEEE. This CDR3 has 14 amino acids. CDR3: CASSPLEGDYEQYF. CDR3 sequence (DNA): TGTGCCAGCAGCCCACTAGAGGGGGATTACGAGCAGTACTTC.

V gene TRBV9 combines with J gene TRBJ2-3; 10 nucleotides align to TRBD1. V lost 0 bases to trimming and J lost 3 bases; unmatched junction nucleotides: 4. The germline V gene encodes CDR1 SGDLS and CDR2 YYNGEE. The CDR3 is 16 residues long. The chain's CDR3 is CASSVAGTGVTDTQYF. The DNA of the CDR3 is TGTGCCAGCAGCGTAGCTGGGACAGGGGTAACAGATACGCAGTATTTT.